What follows are 31 T cell receptor beta chains derived from one specimen sequenced in a study of blood T cells in healthy people across ages. A J-beta primer mix and a sample-barcoded 5' primer were used in a second PCR of roughly 6 to 11 cycles. TCRdb analysed the 5' RACE reads with MiXCR anew, one entry per CDR3 protein. The table lists about 1.8 million distinct CDR3 sequences, around 50% of them singletons, with about 2.1% in the top ten. The sample was blood. These receptors were obtained from a woman between 40 and 55 years old in good health.

There are a few counts of this clonotype. The CDR3 reads CASSLDVSQGIGGYTF. CDR3 coding DNA: TGTGCCAGCAGCCTCGATGTGTCGCAGGGGATAGGTGGCTACACCTTC. The J gene is TRBJ1-2, the V gene TRBV7-2, with D perhaps TRBD1 (6 bases). The CDR3 runs to 16 residues. Trimming pared 5 bases from V and 7 bases from J, leaving 23 bases between. Germline CDR1 reads SGHTA; CDR2 reads FQGNSA.

Concerning this clonotype: At one end the junction does not follow the germline gene, possibly because of a read error. The chain uses TRBV27 and TRBJ2-5; a weak D match, TRBD2 (6 bases). The CDR3 runs to 14 residues. Germline V gene lookup returns CDR1 MNHEY and CDR2 SMNVEV (reference sequence). The CDR3 region has the DNA TGTGCCAGCAGCCCCGGGACTGACAAAGAGGCCCAGTACTTC. As protein: CASSPGTDKEAQYF.

The chain combines TRBV6-2 or TRBV6-3 with TRBJ2-2, with TRBD2 matching 7 bases. Germline CDR1 MNHEY, CDR2 SVGEGT. The CDR3 is made up of 16 amino acids. V lost 8 bases and J lost 4; bases outside the gene matches: 13. DNA for the CDR3: TGTGCCAGCGGCAACAACTGGGGAGGGGTCACCGGGGAGCTGTTTTTT. Translated: CASGNNWGGVTGELFF.

This clonotype was observed a handful of times. The chain combines TRBV7-2 with TRBJ2-1; D is tentatively TRBD1 or TRBD2 (5 bases each). V lost 6 bases and J lost 8, with 17 bases in between. CDR1 is SGHTA and CDR2 is FQGNSA in the germline V gene. The CDR3 sequence is 14 residues long. The CDR3, as DNA: TGTGCCAGCAGATATAGGGGTAGCGAGGATGAGCAGTTCTTC. This codes for CASRYRGSEDEQFF.

The chain couples TRBV4-3 to TRBJ1-3, with D hard to call. Per the germline V gene, CDR1 is LGHNA and CDR2 is YSLEER. The germline V and J ends were trimmed by 1 base and 0 bases, with 16 bases remaining between them. This CDR3 is 18 amino acids long. The CDR3 DNA sequence: TGCGCCAGCAGCCAAGTGGAAGCTATATCGGGCTCTGGAAACACCATATATTTT. Translation: CASSQVEAISGSGNTIYF.

This clonotype has just a few counts. The chain links TRBV7-9 to TRBJ1-2; 8 nucleotides line up with TRBD1. V lost 5 bases to trimming and J lost 6 bases; unmatched junction nucleotides: 11. The CDR3 is made up of 15 amino acids. The germline CDR1 and CDR2 sequences are SEHNR and FQNEAQ (reference sequence). This CDR3 reads CASSPRQGIRDGYTF. The CDR3, as DNA: TGTGCCAGCAGCCCCAGACAGGGGATAAGGGATGGCTACACCTTC.

This chain connects TRBV20-1 to TRBJ1-5; TRBD1 aligns across 7 bases. Losses at the gene ends were 3 bases for V and 1 base for J; bases not matched to a gene: 3. This CDR3 comprises 14 residues. From germline, CDR1 is DFQATT and CDR2 SNEGSKA (reference sequence). CDR3 protein: CSASVGQSNQPQHF. CDR3 in DNA: TGCAGTGCTAGCGTGGGACAGAGCAATCAGCCCCAGCATTTT.

This chain joins TRBV10-3 and TRBJ2-1, with TRBD2 matching 15 bases. CDR1 and CDR2 from the germline V gene are ENHRY and SYGVKD. The CDR3 has 19 residues. V shed 4 bases, J shed 0 bases, and the junction held 7 bases outside the gene matches. The CDR3, as DNA: TGTGCCATCAGTGCGGGACTAGCGGGGGGACTGAGCTCCTACAATGAGCAGTTCTTC. It yields the protein CAISAGLAGGLSSYNEQFF.

This clonotype turned up a few times. The chain combines TRBV28 with TRBJ2-7, with 8 bases matching TRBD2. The CDR3 length is 15 residues. The germline V gene has CDR1 MDHEN and CDR2 SYDVKM. Trimming took 10 bases from V and 3 from J; bases not matched to a gene: 14. The CDR3 region has the DNA TGTGCCACCCAAGGGAAGCGGGGGAGAAGCTACGAGCAGTACTTC. Translating gives CATQGKRGRSYEQYF.

The chain links TRBV12-3 or TRBV12-4 to TRBJ2-1, with 12 nucleotides matching TRBD2. CDR3 length equals 16 residues. V dropped 6 bases and J dropped 8; count of bases not matched to a gene: 11. The chain's CDR3 is CASRRSSGGARDEQFF. CDR3 DNA sequence: TGTGCCAGCAGGCGGTCTAGCGGGGGGGCCAGGGATGAGCAGTTCTTC.

The CDR3 DNA reads TGCAGTGCTCCGACAGGTTCCGCGGAGCAGTACTTC. Translation: CSAPTGSAEQYF. The chain carries TRBV20-1 and TRBJ2-4, with a weak D call TRBD1 (6 bases). The length of the CDR3 is 12 residues. CDR1 DFQATT and CDR2 SNEGSKA come from the germline V gene (reference sequence). The ends were cut back, 5 bases at V and 13 bases at J, with 18 bases in the middle.

This clonotype has just a few counts. The V and J genes are TRBV6-5 and TRBJ2-1, with 10 nucleotides matching TRBD1. Looked up from germline, CDR1 is MNHEY and CDR2 is SVGAGI. The ends lost 2 bases at V and 6 bases at J; junction bases unmatched: 7. This CDR3 is built from 16 residues. The CDR3 DNA is TGTGCCAGCAGTTACCCTGGACAGGGGGTGGGCAATGAGCAGTTCTTC. Protein product: CASSYPGQGVGNEQFF.

The genes are TRBV10-3 and TRBJ2-1; no clear D. The CDR3 is 14 amino acids. Germline lookup yields CDR1 ENHRY and CDR2 SYGVKD. The V and J ends lost 6 bases and 3 bases respectively, with 12 bases between them. The CDR3 is CAISAATGYNEQFF. The CDR3 DNA follows: TGTGCCATCAGCGCCGCGACCGGCTACAATGAGCAGTTCTTC.

This chain uses TRBV27 with TRBJ2-3; D is unresolved. Per the germline V gene, CDR1 is MNHEY and CDR2 is SMNVEV (reference sequence). The CDR3 runs to 14 residues. Trimming shortened V by 3 bases and J by 4 bases, and 11 bases separated the two germline ends. DNA for the CDR3: TGTGCCAGCAGTTTGGCATCTCGAGCAGATACGCAGTATTTT. Encoded protein: CASSLASRADTQYF.

The rearrangement links TRBV5-1 to TRBJ1-2; D not resolved. The V and J ends lost 6 bases and 0 bases respectively, with 9 bases between them. The CDR3 sequence is 13 residues long. Germline assignment: CDR1 SGHRS and CDR2 YFSETQ. DNA of the CDR3: TGCGCCAGCACCCGCGACACTAACTATGGCTACACCTTC. Translation gives CASTRDTNYGYTF.

This rearrangement joins TRBV5-1 to TRBJ2-1; 10 bases map to TRBD2. Trimming took 4 bases from V and 4 from J; bases not matched to a gene: 8. The CDR3 contains 16 residues. The germline V gene encodes CDR1 SGHRS and CDR2 YFSETQ. The CDR3 bases are TGCGCCAGCAGCCCTCGGGGACTAGCGAGTTACAATGAGCAGTTCTTC. Amino acid sequence: CASSPRGLASYNEQFF.

V and J are TRBV7-9 and TRBJ2-3; perhaps TRBD2 as D (6 bases). V lost 4 bases and J lost 0, with 14 bases in between. The CDR3 contains 16 residues. Germline-derived CDR1 and CDR2 are SEHNR and FQNEAQ (reference sequence). CDR3 loop: CASSCRDSLSTDTQYF. The CDR3, as DNA: TGTGCCAGCAGCTGCCGGGACTCCCTTAGCACAGATACGCAGTATTTT.

The chain is built from TRBV13 and TRBJ2-7, with D possibly being TRBD1 or TRBD2 (5 bases each). V was pared by 4 bases and J by 1 base, with 17 bases between. Germline assignment: CDR1 PRHDT and CDR2 FYEKMQ (reference sequence). This CDR3 has 16 amino acids. DNA for the CDR3: TGTGCCAGCAGCTCAGAAGGGGACGTCCTTTCCTACGAGCAGTACTTC. Its translation: CASSSEGDVLSYEQYF.

The V call is TRBV7-9, the J call TRBJ1-1; a weak D match, TRBD1 (5 bases). CDR1 SEHNR and CDR2 FQNEAQ come from the germline V gene (reference sequence). V dropped 3 bases and J dropped 3 bases, with 11 bases sitting between them. The length of the CDR3 is 14 residues. The CDR3 DNA follows: TGTGCCAGCAGCTTGGCGTTGGGGGACACTGAAGCTTTCTTT. Its translation: CASSLALGDTEAFF.

This clonotype showed up just a few times. The chain carries TRBV12-3 or TRBV12-4 and TRBJ2-1, with D perhaps being TRBD1 or TRBD2 (6 bases each). Trimming cost V 1 base and J 1 base, with 11 bases left between them. There are 16 residues in the CDR3. CDR3 protein: CASSLVLGGSYNEQFF. The DNA of the CDR3 is TGTGCCAGCAGTTTAGTTTTAGGGGGGTCCTACAATGAGCAGTTCTTC.

This clonotype was counted a few times. V gene TRBV20-1 combines with J gene TRBJ2-6, with 7 bases that match TRBD1. Germline V gives CDR1 DFQATT, CDR2 SNEGSKA (reference sequence). Trimming at V came to 6 bases and at J to 0 bases, leaving 11 bases not matched to a gene. CDR3 length: 17 residues. DNA of the CDR3: TGCAGTGCCCAATCTGGACGGACAGGCTCTGGGGCCAACGTCCTGACTTTC. As protein: CSAQSGRTGSGANVLTF.

This clonotype occurred a few times. The chain recombines TRBV11-2 with TRBJ2-1; D might be TRBD1 or TRBD2, each matching 5 bases. The length of the CDR3 is 17 residues. V lost 5 bases to trimming and J lost 5 bases, with 22 bases between them. Germline V CDR1 and CDR2: SGHAT, FQNNGV. CDR3 sequence reads: CASSTAVRGCVDNEQFF. Here the CDR3 DNA reads TGTGCCAGCAGCACAGCGGTGAGGGGCTGTGTAGACAATGAGCAGTTCTTC.

The chain combines TRBV25-1 with TRBJ2-3; 7 nucleotides agree with TRBD2. CDR1 is MGHDK and CDR2 is SYGVNS in the germline V gene. V was pared by 3 bases and J by 1 base, with 7 bases of the junction left unmatched. This CDR3 contains 16 residues. The CDR3 coding sequence is TGTGCCAGCAGTGATGATTGGGGGGGTGGCACAGATACGCAGTATTTT. As protein: CASSDDWGGGTDTQYF. The variable domain in full, with the rest retrieved from reference TRBV25-1 and TRBJ2-3, is EADIYQTPRYLVIGTGKKITLECSQTMGHDKMYWYQQDPGMELHLIHYSYGVNSTEKGDLSSESTVSRIRTEHFPLTLESARPSHTSQYLCASSDDWGGGTDTQYFGPGTRLTVL.

The chain carries TRBV7-2 and TRBJ2-3; 8 positions agree with TRBD2. This CDR3 has 17 residues. Looked up from germline, CDR1 is SGHTA and CDR2 is FQGNSA. J gave up 3 bases and V 2 bases, and 10 bases lay outside the gene matches. As DNA, the CDR3 is TGTGCCAGCAGCTTACGTCTGCGGGGGGCGGGGACAGATACGCAGTATTTT. Residues: CASSLRLRGAGTDTQYF.

V usage is TRBV29-1 and J usage is TRBJ2-5; 10 bases fit TRBD2. With V trimmed by 7 bases and J by 5 bases, 13 bases remained unmatched. This CDR3 has 15 residues. CDR1 SQVTM and CDR2 ANQGSEA come from the germline V gene. CDR3 residues: CSAAMTSGLGETQYF. The CDR3 nucleotides read TGCAGCGCCGCGATGACTAGCGGGTTAGGGGAGACCCAGTACTTC.

This clonotype turned up a few times. The chain recombines TRBV6-5 with TRBJ2-5, with D maybe TRBD1 (6 bases). The V gene lost 6 bases and the J gene lost 7 bases, with 18 bases spanning the gap. This CDR3 spans 14 amino acids. The germline V gene encodes CDR1 MNHEY and CDR2 SVGAGI. CDR3 sequence (DNA): TGTGCCAGCAGACGGACAACCGAGGGGGTGACCCAGTACTTC. Encoded protein: CASRRTTEGVTQYF.

This clonotype has just a few counts. The chain recombines TRBV20-1 with TRBJ2-7, with D unresolved. Germline loops: CDR1 DFQATT, CDR2 SNEGSKA (reference sequence). Trimming cost V 3 bases and J 3 bases, with 15 bases left between them. CDR3 length equals 14 residues. CDR3 residues: CSARAPGPYYEQYF. CDR3 nucleotides: TGCAGTGCTAGGGCGCCGGGCCCTTACTACGAGCAGTACTTC.

The chain recombines TRBV10-3 with TRBJ1-2; no clear D. CDR3 length equals 14 residues. Germline assignment: CDR1 ENHRY and CDR2 SYGVKD. V shed 3 bases and J shed 10 bases, with 18 bases lying between them. CDR3 sequence: CAISDRQVQFDYTF. CDR3 DNA sequence: TGTGCCATCAGTGACAGGCAGGTCCAGTTTGACTACACCTTC.

The chain has TRBV15 and TRBJ2-4; 8 nucleotides agree with TRBD2. CDR1 is LNHNV, CDR2 YYDKDF, per germline (reference sequence). The CDR3 contains 14 residues. The ends lost 1 base at V and 4 bases at J; junction bases unmatched: 0. DNA of the CDR3: TGTGCCACCAGCAGAGTAGCGGGGAAAAACATTCAGTACTTC. Translated: CATSRVAGKNIQYF.

The chain uses TRBV7-9 and TRBJ2-1; 8 positions match TRBD1. The length of the CDR3 is 15 residues. CDR1 and CDR2 from the germline V gene are SEHNR and FQNEAQ (reference sequence). Trimming took 8 bases from V and 9 from J; bases not matched to a gene: 15. CDR3 bases: TGTGCCAGCGTCTGGGGGCAGGGGGCTAGAGGTGAGCAGTTCTTC. Protein sequence: CASVWGQGARGEQFF.

V usage is TRBV13 and J usage is TRBJ1-6; 7 positions agree with TRBD1. The CDR3 totals 16 residues. Per the germline V gene, CDR1 is PRHDT and CDR2 is FYEKMQ (reference sequence). Trimming cost V 5 bases and J 5 bases; bases outside gene matches: 9. In DNA, the CDR3 is TGTGCCAGCAGCATTCGAGGACAGGCGCATAATTCACCCCTCCACTTT. Its protein is CASSIRGQAHNSPLHF.